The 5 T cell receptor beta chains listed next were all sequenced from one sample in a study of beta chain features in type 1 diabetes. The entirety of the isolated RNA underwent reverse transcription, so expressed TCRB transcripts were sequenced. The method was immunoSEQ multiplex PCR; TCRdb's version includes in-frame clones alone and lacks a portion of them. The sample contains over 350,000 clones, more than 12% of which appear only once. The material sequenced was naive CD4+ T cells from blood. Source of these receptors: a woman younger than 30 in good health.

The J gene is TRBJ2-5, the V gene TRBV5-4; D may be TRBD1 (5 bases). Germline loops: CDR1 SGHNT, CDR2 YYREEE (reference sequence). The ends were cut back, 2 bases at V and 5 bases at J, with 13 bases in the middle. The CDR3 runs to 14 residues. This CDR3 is CASSLTRADETQYF. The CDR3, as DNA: TGTGCCAGCAGCTTAACCAGGGCAGACGAGACCCAGTACTTC.

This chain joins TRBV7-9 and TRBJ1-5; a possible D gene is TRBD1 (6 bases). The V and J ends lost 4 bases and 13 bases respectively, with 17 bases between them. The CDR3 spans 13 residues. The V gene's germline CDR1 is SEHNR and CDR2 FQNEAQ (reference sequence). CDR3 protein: CASSWTDAGTQHF. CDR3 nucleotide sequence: TGTGCCAGCAGCTGGACCGACGCCGGGACACAGCATTTT.

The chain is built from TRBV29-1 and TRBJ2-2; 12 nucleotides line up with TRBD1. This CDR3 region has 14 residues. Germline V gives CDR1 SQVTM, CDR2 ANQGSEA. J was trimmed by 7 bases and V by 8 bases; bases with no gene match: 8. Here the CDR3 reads CSTRDRGLVGELFF. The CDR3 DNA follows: TGCAGCACCCGGGACAGGGGGCTTGTCGGGGAGCTGTTTTTT.

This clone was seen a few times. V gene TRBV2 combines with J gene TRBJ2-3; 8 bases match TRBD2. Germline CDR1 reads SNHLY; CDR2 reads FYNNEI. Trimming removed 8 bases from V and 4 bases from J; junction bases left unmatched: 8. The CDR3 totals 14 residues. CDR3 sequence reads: CASLQREHPDTQYF. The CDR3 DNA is TGTGCCAGCCTGCAGCGGGAGCACCCAGATACGCAGTATTTT.

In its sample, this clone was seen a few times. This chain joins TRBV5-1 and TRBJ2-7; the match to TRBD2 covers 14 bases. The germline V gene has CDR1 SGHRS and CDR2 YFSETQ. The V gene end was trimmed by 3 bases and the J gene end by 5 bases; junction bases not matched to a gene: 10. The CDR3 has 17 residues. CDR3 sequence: CASSSGTSGSLGDEQYF. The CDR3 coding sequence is TGCGCCAGCAGCTCCGGGACTAGCGGGAGTTTAGGCGACGAGCAGTACTTC. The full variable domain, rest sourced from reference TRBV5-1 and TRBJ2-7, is KAGVTQTPRYLIKTRGQQVTLSCSPISGHRSVSWYQQTPGQGLQFLFEYFSETQRNKGNFPGRFSGRQFSNSRSEMNVSTLELGDSALYLCASSSGTSGSLGDEQYFGPGTRLTVT.